The 8 T cell receptor beta chains listed next were all sequenced from one sample in a study of early T cells in non-severe SARS-CoV-2 infection. TCRdb ran MiXCR on the 5' RACE reads and lists one entry per CDR3 protein. The sample has some 89,000 distinct CDR3 sequences; 9.5% to 11% are singletons. This material consisted of whole blood, taken at baseline. The receptors shown here come from an adult who was a healthcare worker with PCR-confirmed SARS-CoV-2 infection or an uninfected control (not recorded which).

This clonotype came up many times. The chain recombines TRBV11-2 with TRBJ2-1; D is uncertain. V was cut by 5 bases and J by 5 bases, with 16 bases left in between. This CDR3 region has 15 residues. Germline V gene sequence: CDR1 SGHAT, CDR2 FQNNGV. CDR3 sequence reads: CASSPNWAGHNEQFF. The CDR3 DNA sequence: TGTGCCAGCAGCCCGAATTGGGCTGGGCACAATGAGCAGTTCTTC.

Many counts were recorded for this clonotype. This sequence joins TRBV15 and TRBJ2-1; D unresolved. CDR3 size: 12 residues. Trimming took off 8 bases at V and 9 bases at J, with 14 bases between the two ends. Germline-derived CDR1 and CDR2 are LNHNV and YYDKDF (reference sequence). The CDR3 bases are TGTGCCACCTCCATTTCTTTGGGTGAGCAGTTCTTC. Translated: CATSISLGEQFF.

This clonotype was observed many times. V usage is TRBV20-1 and J usage is TRBJ2-1; 15 bases map to TRBD2. CDR1 and CDR2 from the germline V gene are DFQATT and SNEGSKA (reference sequence). The junction had 6 bases not matched to a gene; V was cut back by 5 bases and J by 7 bases. CDR3 size: 15 residues. The chain's CDR3 is CSAAGLAGGRNEQFF. CDR3 nucleotide sequence: TGCAGTGCTGCCGGACTAGCGGGAGGGCGGAATGAGCAGTTCTTC.

The table lists this clonotype with a few counts. The J gene is TRBJ2-7, the V gene TRBV7-2; D call uncertain. The germline V gene encodes CDR1 SGHTA and CDR2 FQGNSA. CDR3 length equals 13 residues. V was pared by 1 base and J by 2 bases, with 6 bases between. CDR3 in amino acids: CASSLGWTYEQYF. The CDR3 region has the DNA TGTGCCAGCAGCTTAGGGTGGACCTACGAGCAGTACTTC.

This clonotype was seen a few times. The V call is TRBV7-2, the J call TRBJ2-7; D call uncertain. The CDR3 is 12 amino acids. Germline lookup yields CDR1 SGHTA and CDR2 FQGNSA. Trimming took 5 bases from V and 3 from J, leaving 8 bases between them. This CDR3 reads CASSPDFYEQYF. CDR3 in DNA: TGTGCCAGCAGCCCTGACTTCTACGAGCAGTACTTC. Drawing the rest from reference TRBV7-2 and TRBJ2-7, the complete variable domain is GAGVSQSPSNKVTEKGKDVELRCDPISGHTALYWYRQSLGQGLEFLIYFQGNSAPDKSGLPSDRFSAERTGGSVSTLTIQRTQQEDSAVYLCASSPDFYEQYFGPGTRLTVT.

This clonotype has a single count. V usage is TRBV4-1 and J usage is TRBJ2-5, with 8 nucleotides matching TRBD2. After removal of 2 bases from V and 4 bases from J, the junction contained 3 bases not matched to a gene. The germline CDR1 and CDR2 sequences are MGHRA and YSYEKL. The CDR3 sequence is 14 residues long. CDR3 nucleotide sequence: TGCGCCAGCAGCCAAAGGACTAGCTCAGAGACCCAGTACTTC. Its protein is CASSQRTSSETQYF.

This clonotype was seen repeatedly, ten times or more. The V call is TRBV4-3, the J call TRBJ2-3, with 7 bases fitting TRBD2. Germline V lookup: CDR1 LGHNA, CDR2 YSLEER. CDR3 length: 15 residues. The V and J ends lost 1 base and 6 bases, in that order; junction bases with no gene match: 7. For the CDR3, the DNA is TGCGCCAGCAGCCAAGGGCCGGGAGGAGGCGATACGCAGTATTTT. Its protein is CASSQGPGGGDTQYF.

Ten or more counts support this clonotype. The chain uses TRBV27 and TRBJ2-7, with 7 positions matching TRBD2. Germline lookup yields CDR1 MNHEY and CDR2 SMNVEV (reference sequence). The ends lost 5 bases at V and 2 bases at J; junction bases unmatched: 6. The CDR3 is 14 amino acids. The CDR3 here is CASSARGGAYEQYF. As DNA, the CDR3 is TGTGCCAGCAGTGCCCGGGGAGGGGCCTACGAGCAGTACTTC.